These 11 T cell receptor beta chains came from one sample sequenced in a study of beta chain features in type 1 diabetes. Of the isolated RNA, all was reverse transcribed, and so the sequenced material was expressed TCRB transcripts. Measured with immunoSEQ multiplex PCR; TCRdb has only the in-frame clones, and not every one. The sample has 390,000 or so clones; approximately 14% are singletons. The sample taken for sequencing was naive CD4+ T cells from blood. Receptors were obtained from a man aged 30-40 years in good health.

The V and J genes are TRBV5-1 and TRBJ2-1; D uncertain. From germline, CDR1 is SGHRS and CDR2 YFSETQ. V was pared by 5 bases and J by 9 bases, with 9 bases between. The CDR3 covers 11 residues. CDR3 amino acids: CASRRQSEQFF. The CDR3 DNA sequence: TGCGCCAGCAGGCGCCAGAGTGAGCAGTTCTTC. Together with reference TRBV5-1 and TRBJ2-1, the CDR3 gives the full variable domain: KAGVTQTPRYLIKTRGQQVTLSCSPISGHRSVSWYQQTPGQGLQFLFEYFSETQRNKGNFPGRFSGRQFSNSRSEMNVSTLELGDSALYLCASRRQSEQFFGPGTRLTVL.

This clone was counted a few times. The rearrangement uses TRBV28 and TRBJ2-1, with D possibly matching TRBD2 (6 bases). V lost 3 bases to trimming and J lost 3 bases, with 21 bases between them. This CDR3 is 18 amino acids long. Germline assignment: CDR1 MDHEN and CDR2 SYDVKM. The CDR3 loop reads CASSFNRWGDTLYNEQFF. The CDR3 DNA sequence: TGTGCCAGCAGTTTTAATCGCTGGGGGGATACCCTCTACAATGAGCAGTTCTTC.

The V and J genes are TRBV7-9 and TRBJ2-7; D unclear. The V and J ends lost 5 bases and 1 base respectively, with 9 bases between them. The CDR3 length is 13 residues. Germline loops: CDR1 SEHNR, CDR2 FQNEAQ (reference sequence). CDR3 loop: CASSPPGSYEQYV. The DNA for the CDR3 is TGTGCCAGCAGCCCTCCGGGTTCCTACGAGCAGTACGTC.

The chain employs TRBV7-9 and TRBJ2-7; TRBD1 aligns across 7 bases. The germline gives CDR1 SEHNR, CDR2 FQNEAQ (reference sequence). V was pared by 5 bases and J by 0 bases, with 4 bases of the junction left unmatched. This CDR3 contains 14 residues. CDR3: CASSRDSVSYEQYF. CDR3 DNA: TGTGCCAGCAGCCGGGACAGCGTCTCCTACGAGCAGTACTTC.

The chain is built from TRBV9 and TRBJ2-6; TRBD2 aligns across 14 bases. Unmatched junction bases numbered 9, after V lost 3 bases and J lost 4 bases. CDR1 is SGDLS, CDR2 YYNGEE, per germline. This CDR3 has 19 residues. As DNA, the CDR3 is TGTGCCAGCAGCGGGGGACTAGCGGGAGCCGGATCCGGGGCCAACGTCCTGACTTTC. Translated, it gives CASSGGLAGAGSGANVLTF. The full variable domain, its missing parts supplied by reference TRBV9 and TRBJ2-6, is DSGVTQTPKHLITATGQRVTLRCSPRSGDLSVYWYQQSLDQGLQFLIQYYNGEERAKGNILERFSAQQFPDLHSELNLSSLELGDSALYFCASSGGLAGAGSGANVLTFGAGSRLTVL.

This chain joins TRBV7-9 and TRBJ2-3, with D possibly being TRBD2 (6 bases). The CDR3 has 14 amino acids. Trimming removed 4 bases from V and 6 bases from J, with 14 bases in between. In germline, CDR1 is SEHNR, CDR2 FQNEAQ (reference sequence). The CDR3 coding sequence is TGTGCCAGCAGCTCGGGACTTAGGGCCGATACGCAGTATTTT. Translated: CASSSGLRADTQYF.

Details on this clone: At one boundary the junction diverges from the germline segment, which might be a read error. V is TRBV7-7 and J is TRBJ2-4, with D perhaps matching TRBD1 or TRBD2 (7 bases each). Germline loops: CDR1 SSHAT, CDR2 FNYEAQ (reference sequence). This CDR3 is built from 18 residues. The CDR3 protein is CASSPHEGRGQVKNIQYF. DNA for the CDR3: TGTGCTAGCAGCCCCCACGAAGGGAGGGGGCAAGTCAAAAACATTCAGTACTTC.

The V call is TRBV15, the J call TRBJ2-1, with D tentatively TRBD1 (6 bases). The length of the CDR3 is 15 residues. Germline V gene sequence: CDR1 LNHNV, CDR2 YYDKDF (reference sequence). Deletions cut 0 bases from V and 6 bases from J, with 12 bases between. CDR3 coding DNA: TGTGCCACCAGCAGAGATCAAACAGGGAGCAATGAGCAGTTCTTC. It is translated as CATSRDQTGSNEQFF.

The chain's CDR3 is CASSSSGGQETQYF. CDR3 DNA: TGCGCCAGCAGCTCGAGCGGAGGCCAAGAGACCCAGTACTTC. V usage is TRBV5-1 and J usage is TRBJ2-5; D perhaps matches TRBD2 (5 bases). The germline V and J ends were trimmed by 3 bases and 1 base, with 10 bases remaining between them. This CDR3 has 14 amino acids. Germline values: CDR1 SGHRS, CDR2 YFSETQ.

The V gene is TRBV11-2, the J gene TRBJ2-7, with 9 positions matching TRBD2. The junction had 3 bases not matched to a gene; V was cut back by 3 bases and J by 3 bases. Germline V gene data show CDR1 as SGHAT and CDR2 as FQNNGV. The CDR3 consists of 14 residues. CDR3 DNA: TGTGCCAGCAGCTTCTTTAGCGGGGGCTACGAGCAGTACTTC. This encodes CASSFFSGGYEQYF.

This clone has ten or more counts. The CDR3 spells CASTSPADEQYV. The CDR3 DNA follows: TGCGCCAGCACATCGCCAGCAGACGAGCAGTACGTC. This chain joins TRBV23-1 and TRBJ2-7; D unclear. TRBV23-1 is flagged as an ORF with uncertain function. V lost 7 bases and J 5 bases, leaving 12 bases between the germline ends. The length of the CDR3 is 12 residues.